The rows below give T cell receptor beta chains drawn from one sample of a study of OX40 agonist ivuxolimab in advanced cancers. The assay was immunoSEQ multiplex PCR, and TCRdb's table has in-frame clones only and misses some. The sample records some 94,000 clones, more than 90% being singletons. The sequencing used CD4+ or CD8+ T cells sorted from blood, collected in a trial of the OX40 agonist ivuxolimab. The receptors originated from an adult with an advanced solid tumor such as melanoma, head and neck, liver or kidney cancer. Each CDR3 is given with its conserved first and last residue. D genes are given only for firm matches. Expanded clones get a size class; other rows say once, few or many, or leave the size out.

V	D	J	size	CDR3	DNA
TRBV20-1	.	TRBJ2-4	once	CSAEQMNIQYF	TGCAGTGCTGAGCAGATGAACATTCAGTACTTC
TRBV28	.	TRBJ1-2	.	CASSFLTPYGYTF	TGTGCCAGCAGTTTTCTTACACCCTATGGCTACACCTTC
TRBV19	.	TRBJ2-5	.	CASSREDSSQGTQYF	TGTGCCAGTAGCCGAGAGGACAGTTCTCAAGGGACCCAGTACTTC
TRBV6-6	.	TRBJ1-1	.	CASSYEGITEAFF	TGTGCCAGCAGTTACGAGGGGATCACTGAAGCTTTCTTT
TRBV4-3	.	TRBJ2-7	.	CASSQVLGYYEQYF	TGCGCCAGCAGCCAAGTTTTGGGCTACTACGAGCAGTACTTC
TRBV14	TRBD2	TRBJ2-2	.	CASSQDILAGGELFF	TGTGCCAGCAGCCAAGATATACTAGCGGGCGGGGAGCTGTTTTTT
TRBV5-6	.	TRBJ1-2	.	CASSTGNLHYGYTF	TGTGCCAGCAGCACAGGGAATCTGCACTATGGCTACACCTTC
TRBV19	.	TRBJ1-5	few	CASGGGLQPQHF	TGTGCCTCGGGGGGCGGGCTTCAGCCCCAGCATTTT
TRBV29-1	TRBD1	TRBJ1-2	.	CSVETGQGNYGYTF	TGCAGCGTTGAAACGGGACAGGGCAACTATGGCTACACCTTC
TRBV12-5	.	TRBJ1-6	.	CASGLNRYNSPLHF	TGTGCTAGTGGCCTGAACAGGTATAATTCACCCCTCCACTTT
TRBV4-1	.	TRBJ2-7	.	CASSQEGGYRAPYEQYF	TGCGCCAGCAGCCAAGAAGGGGGTTACCGAGCGCCCTACGAGCAGTACTTC
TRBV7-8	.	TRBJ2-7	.	CASISIGAPTYEQYF	TGTGCCAGCATCTCTATTGGGGCACCGACCTACGAGCAGTACTTC
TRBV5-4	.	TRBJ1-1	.	CASRAWDTEAFF	TGTGCCAGCAGAGCCTGGGACACTGAAGCTTTCTTT
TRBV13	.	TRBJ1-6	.	CASSAGSSYNSPLHF	TGTGCCAGCAGCGCAGGGAGCTCCTATAATTCACCCCTCCACTTT
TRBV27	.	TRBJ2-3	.	CASSLPKYTDTQYF	TGTGCCAGCAGTTTACCAAAATACACAGATACGCAGTATTTT
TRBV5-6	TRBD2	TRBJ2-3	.	CASSPGLAEDTDTQYF	TGTGCCAGCAGCCCCGGACTAGCGGAGGACACAGATACGCAGTATTTT
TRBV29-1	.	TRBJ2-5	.	CSVDRGLQETQYF	TGCAGCGTTGACAGAGGTCTTCAAGAGACCCAGTACTTC
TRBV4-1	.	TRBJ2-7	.	CASSQEWTNHLEQYF	TGCGCCAGCAGCCAAGAGTGGACAAACCACCTCGAGCAGTACTTC
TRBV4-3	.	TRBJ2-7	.	CASSQEDGYEQYF	TGCGCCAGCAGCCAGGAGGACGGATACGAGCAGTACTTC
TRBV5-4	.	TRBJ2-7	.	CASSFGLEQYF	TGTGCCAGCAGCTTTGGACTCGAGCAGTACTTC
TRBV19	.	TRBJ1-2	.	CASSKFLDDYGYTF	TGTGCCAGTAGTAAGTTTCTAGATGACTATGGCTACACCTTC
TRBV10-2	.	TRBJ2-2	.	CAGVWGQTNTGELFF	TGCGCCGGGGTATGGGGTCAAACCAACACCGGGGAGCTGTTTTTT
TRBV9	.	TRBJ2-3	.	CASSPLPDTQYF	TGTGCCAGCAGCCCTTTACCAGATACGCAGTATTTT
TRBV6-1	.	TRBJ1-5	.	CASSSLQGPDQPQHF	TGTGCCAGCAGCTCACTCCAGGGCCCCGATCAGCCCCAGCATTTT
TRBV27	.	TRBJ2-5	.	CASSEGYSKETQYF	TGTGCCAGCAGCGAGGGGTACAGCAAAGAGACCCAGTACTTC
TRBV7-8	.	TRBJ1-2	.	CASSGAGTHFKDGYTF	TGTGCCAGCAGCGGCGCCGGGACACACTTTAAGGATGGCTACACCTTC
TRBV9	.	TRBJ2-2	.	CASSVEPTSFTGELFF	TGTGCCAGCAGCGTAGAACCAACTAGTTTTACCGGGGAGCTGTTTTTT
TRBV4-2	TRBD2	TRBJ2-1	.	CASSPRTSGGGIYNEQFF	TGTGCCAGCAGCCCTCGGACTAGCGGTGGCGGCATCTACAATGAGCAGTTCTTC
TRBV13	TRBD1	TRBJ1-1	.	CASSLGGDRNTEAFF	TGTGCCAGCAGCTTAGGTGGGGACAGAAACACTGAAGCTTTCTTT
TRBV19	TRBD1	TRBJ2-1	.	CASRGPTGWSYNEQFF	TGTGCCAGTAGGGGCCCGACAGGGTGGTCCTACAATGAGCAGTTCTTC
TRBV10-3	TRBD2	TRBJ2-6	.	CAAGGGPGANVLTF	TGTGCCGCCGGGGGGGGGCCTGGGGCCAACGTCCTGACTTTC
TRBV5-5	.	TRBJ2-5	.	CASSLLDLAYKETQYF	TGTGCCAGCAGCCTGCTCGATTTGGCATACAAAGAGACCCAGTACTTC
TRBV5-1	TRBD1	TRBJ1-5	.	CASSPGTGGSSNQPQHF	TGCGCCAGCAGCCCCGGGACAGGGGGCTCGAGCAATCAGCCCCAGCATTTT
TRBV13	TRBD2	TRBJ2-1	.	CASSLGLAGVHEQFF	TGTGCCAGCAGCTTGGGACTAGCGGGAGTCCATGAGCAGTTCTTC
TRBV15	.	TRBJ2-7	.	CATSRDQTYEQYF	TGTGCCACCAGCAGAGATCAAACCTACGAGCAGTACTTC
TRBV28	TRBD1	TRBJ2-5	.	CASDRGSRSIETQYF	TGTGCCAGTGACAGGGGCTCTAGATCAATAGAGACCCAGTACTTC
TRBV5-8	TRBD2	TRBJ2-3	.	CASSLAGGSTDTQYF	TGTGCCAGCAGCTTGGCTGGCGGGAGTACAGATACGCAGTATTTT
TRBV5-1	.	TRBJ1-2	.	CASSLGNLYGYTF	TGCGCCAGCAGCTTGGGGAACCTCTATGGCTACACCTTC
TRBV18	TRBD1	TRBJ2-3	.	CASSPPTGGSRDTQYF	TGTGCCAGCTCACCACCGACAGGGGGGTCACGGGATACGCAGTATTTT
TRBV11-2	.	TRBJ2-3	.	CASSLGSAATQYF	TGTGCCAGCAGCTTAGGGTCTGCGGCTACGCAGTATTTT
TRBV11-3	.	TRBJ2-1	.	CAGSPRGRGNEQFF	TGTGCCGGCAGCCCCAGGGGAAGAGGGAATGAGCAGTTCTTC
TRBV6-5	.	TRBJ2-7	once	CASSPGRVAYEQYF	TGTGCCAGCAGTCCCGGCAGGGTGGCTTACGAGCAGTACTTC